These 8 T cell receptor beta chains were sequenced from one sample in a study of Graves' ophthalmopathy and Graves' hyperthyroidism. Transcripts of RNA were the source for amplifying TCR beta CDR3 regions. HTBI primers primed a first-round RT-PCR, and a second-round multiplex PCR followed. TCRdb used MiXCR to reprocess the multiplex PCR reads, holding one entry per CDR3 protein. Altogether about 380,000 distinct CDR3 sequences are present, approximately 15% being singletons, with the ten largest covering 5.5% to 7%. The sample consisted of peripheral blood. These receptors were collected from a woman aged 18-29 years with stable Graves' hyperthyroidism.

The table lists this clonotype with many counts. The chain carries TRBV29-1 and TRBJ1-1; a possible D gene is TRBD1 (6 bases). The CDR3 runs 13 residues. CDR1 and CDR2 from the germline V gene are SQVTM and ANQGSEA. V shed 5 bases and J shed 6 bases, with 16 bases lying between them. CDR3 protein: CSVKTGSGAEAFF. In nucleotides, the CDR3 is TGCAGCGTTAAAACAGGGAGCGGAGCTGAAGCTTTCTTT.

The sample holds many counts of this clonotype. This sequence joins TRBV20-1 and TRBJ2-5, with 10 bases lining up with TRBD2. Trimming removed 1 base from V and 8 bases from J; junction bases left unmatched: 13. The CDR3 extends over 16 amino acids. The germline CDR1 and CDR2 sequences are DFQATT and SNEGSKA (reference sequence). As DNA, the CDR3 is TGCAGTGCTAGAGTAGCCGGGACTAGCGAACAAGCCACCCAGTACTTC. Protein product: CSARVAGTSEQATQYF.

This clonotype was seen many times. The CDR3 coding sequence is TGTGCCAGCAGCTCCCCGGTTTCCCCGTCTGGCTACACCTTC. It codes for CASSSPVSPSGYTF. The V and J genes are TRBV7-9 and TRBJ1-2; D gene ambiguous. The CDR3 is 14 amino acids. Per germline, CDR1 SEHNR and CDR2 FQNEAQ (reference sequence). V shed 4 bases and J shed 7 bases, with 16 bases lying between them.

This clonotype was observed at least ten times. The chain carries TRBV7-3 and TRBJ1-2, with D possibly TRBD1 on 6 matching bases. Deletions cut 5 bases from V and 7 bases from J, with 17 bases between. The CDR3 extends over 14 amino acids. Germline values: CDR1 SGHTA, CDR2 FQGTGA. DNA of the CDR3: TGTGCCAGCAGCCCCTGGGTGAGACAGGTTGGCTACACCTTC. Its protein is CASSPWVRQVGYTF.

This clonotype was found many times. V gene TRBV18 combines with J gene TRBJ1-1; D remains ambiguous. CDR1 is KGHSH and CDR2 is LQKENI in the germline V gene. This CDR3 spans 15 amino acids. V dropped 2 bases and J dropped 1 base, with 11 bases sitting between them. As DNA, the CDR3 is TGTGCCAGCTCACCAAGTGCACAGCAGAACACTGAAGCTTTCTTT. It specifies CASSPSAQQNTEAFF.

This clonotype was seen repeatedly, ten times or more. The V and J genes are TRBV27 and TRBJ2-5; the match to TRBD2 covers 8 bases. With 5 bases clipped from V and 2 bases from J, the junction kept 7 bases outside the gene matches. This CDR3 has 15 residues. Germline values: CDR1 MNHEY, CDR2 SMNVEV (reference sequence). DNA for the CDR3: TGTGCCAGCAGTCCTGGTGGCGGGGGGCAAGAGACCCAGTACTTC. Protein product: CASSPGGGGQETQYF.

This rearrangement joins TRBV20-1 to TRBJ2-5; unclear D gene. This CDR3 region has 10 residues. The germline CDR1 and CDR2 sequences are DFQATT and SNEGSKA (reference sequence). V gave up 5 bases and J gave up 2 bases, with 3 bases separating them. CDR3 sequence: CSAHQETQYF. The CDR3 nucleotides are TGCAGTGCTCATCAAGAGACCCAGTACTTC.

The sample holds many counts of this clonotype. The chain combines TRBV20-1 with TRBJ1-2, with TRBD1 matching 11 bases. Germline CDR1 DFQATT, CDR2 SNEGSKA (reference sequence). After removal of 7 bases from V and 6 bases from J, the junction contained 7 bases not matched to a gene. CDR3 length: 13 amino acids. CDR3 protein: CSVHGTGGNGYTF. The CDR3 nucleotides read TGCAGTGTCCACGGGACAGGGGGAAATGGCTACACCTTC.